The clone carrying this TCR beta chain was observed once. The CDR3 runs to 17 residues. CDR1 LGHNA and CDR2 YNFKEQ come from the germline V gene. The J segment lost 2 bases and the V segment lost 0 bases, leaving 10 bases of the junction unmatched. This sample is drawn from a study of CD8 T cells in Susac syndrome. Random hexamers primed reverse transcription of 0.5 to 1 ug RNA. TCRdb independently ran MiXCR on the immunoSEQ multiplex PCR reads; one entry per CDR3 protein. The table has under 95,000 distinct CDR3 sequences, 95% seen once. It was negative isolation that provided the CD8+ and CD4+ T cells, whereas TEMRA cells were enriched by FACS.

This receptor was obtained from a human donor with Susac syndrome. The chain uses TRBV4-2 and TRBJ2-7; TRBD2 agrees at 7 bases. The sample consisted of CD8+ T cells from PBMCs. CDR3 amino acids: CASSQEVEGAGAYEQYF. CDR3 sequence (DNA): TGTGCCAGCAGCCAAGAGGTCGAAGGGGCGGGGGCCTACGAGCAGTACTTC.